This TCR beta chain stems from a study of cytotoxic CD8 clonotypes in ibrutinib-treated CLL. There are a few counts of this clone. Its target is unknown. Germline V gene lookup returns CDR1 SNHLY and CDR2 FYNNEI. Trimming at V came to 2 bases and at J to 1 base, leaving 8 bases not matched to a gene. CDR3 length equals 16 residues. PBMCs were cryopreserved, and around 1.9 micrograms of genomic DNA from them went into TCR beta libraries. Findings of the study overall: The study found public clonotypes uncommon, contracting or stable on treatment. Clonality showed a rise at ibrutinib response that reversed toward baseline at progression.

Using immunoSEQ multiplex PCR, the repertoire was profiled, and TCRdb retains in-frame clones only, with some absent. The table records 20,000 to 30,000 clones, roughly 74% of them present only once. The chain combines TRBV2 with TRBJ2-7, with 7 bases fitting TRBD1. The sequences come from PBMCs, collected after 12 months of ibrutinib treatment. The TCR originated in a human donor with chronic lymphocytic leukemia. CDR3: CASSEPPTGLSYEQYF. The DNA for the CDR3 is TGTGCCAGCAGTGAACCCCCGACAGGGCTATCCTACGAGCAGTACTTC. Full variable domain (remainder filled in from reference TRBV2 and TRBJ2-7): EPEVTQTPSHQVTQMGQEVILRCVPISNHLYFYWYRQILGQKVEFLVSFYNNEISEKSEIFDDQFSVERPDGSNFTLKIRSTKLEDSAMYFCASSEPPTGLSYEQYFGPGTRLTVT.